The 30 T cell receptor beta chains below come from one sample, sequenced in a study of blood T cell repertoires in COVID-19. Produced via immunoSEQ multiplex PCR; TCRdb's table is partial and in-frame only. Here the sample spans approximately 300,000 clones, about 83% being singletons. The source material was peripheral blood. The receptors come from a woman between 50 and 59 years old with acute or convalescent COVID-19.

CDR3 protein: CASSPRGSGTGYYGYTF. CDR3 in DNA: TGTGCCAGCAGCCCAAGGGGCTCCGGGACAGGGTACTATGGCTACACCTTC. The chain is built from TRBV9 and TRBJ1-2, with TRBD1 matching 9 bases. The V segment lost 4 bases and the J segment 3 bases; nucleotides outside the gene matches: 13. The CDR3 contains 17 residues. Germline CDR1 reads SGDLS; CDR2 reads YYNGEE.

The chain uses TRBV19 and TRBJ1-4; D is ambiguous. From germline, CDR1 is LNHDA and CDR2 SQIVND (reference sequence). CDR3 length: 14 residues. V lost 5 bases to trimming and J lost 3 bases, with 10 bases between them. The CDR3 DNA follows: TGTGCCAGTAGTCCCCAGTCTTCTAATGAAAAACTGTTTTTT. It specifies CASSPQSSNEKLFF.

The CDR3, as DNA: TGTGCCAGCAGCGTTTCTTTCTACGCGTGGAATGAGCAGTTCTTC. It specifies CASSVSFYAWNEQFF. V usage is TRBV9 and J usage is TRBJ2-1; the D is unclear. The CDR3 is 15 amino acids. Germline-derived CDR1 and CDR2 are SGDLS and YYNGEE. Between the trimmed V and J ends, which lost 2 bases and 7 bases, there was a span of 16 bases.

This clone was detected once. The chain recombines TRBV28 with TRBJ2-7; TRBD1 is a possible D gene (6 bases). The V gene's germline CDR1 is MDHEN and CDR2 SYDVKM. V was clipped by 6 bases and J by 8 bases, with 17 bases between them. The length of the CDR3 is 13 residues. In DNA, the CDR3 is TGTGCCAGCAGGCGCCGGGACAAAAATAAGCAGTACTTC. Its protein product is CASRRRDKNKQYF.

As for this clone: Other DNA variants within this sample encode the same CDR3. The rearrangement uses TRBV28 and TRBJ1-2; D unclear. CDR1 is MDHEN and CDR2 is SYDVKM in the germline V gene. The CDR3 covers 12 residues. V shed 1 base and J shed 8 bases, with 8 bases lying between them. CDR3 amino acids: CASSLSRSGYTF. The CDR3 region has the DNA TGTGCCAGCAGTTTATCCCGAAGCGGCTACACCTTC.

The chain has TRBV7-3 and TRBJ2-2, with 7 nucleotides matching TRBD2. Germline lookup yields CDR1 SGHTA and CDR2 FQGTGA. V was clipped by 1 base and J by 6 bases; unmatched bases: 2. The CDR3 contains 14 residues. The CDR3 reads CASSLSGSPGELFF. CDR3 coding DNA: TGTGCCAGCAGCTTAAGCGGGAGTCCCGGGGAGCTGTTTTTT.

The genes are TRBV27 and TRBJ2-2, with D hard to call. Germline V gene sequence: CDR1 MNHEY, CDR2 SMNVEV (reference sequence). Trimming removed 6 bases from V and 1 base from J, with 9 bases in between. The CDR3 sequence is 14 residues long. The CDR3 nucleotides read TGTGCCAGCAGACGAGACTTGAACACCGGGGAGCTGTTTTTT. Translation gives CASRRDLNTGELFF.

Written as DNA, the CDR3 is TGTGCCAGCTCACCGGGACAGGGGGCGCCGAACTATGGCTACACCTTC. It is translated as CASSPGQGAPNYGYTF. V gene TRBV18 combines with J gene TRBJ1-2; 12 bases line up with TRBD1. Germline loops: CDR1 KGHSH, CDR2 LQKENI. The CDR3 covers 16 residues. V dropped 3 bases and J dropped 2; count of bases not matched to a gene: 4.

The chain recombines TRBV7-8 with TRBJ1-4; D possibly corresponds to TRBD1 (5 bases). The CDR3 extends over 17 amino acids. CDR1 is SGHVS, CDR2 FQNEAQ, per germline. Trimming took off 6 bases at V and 4 bases at J, with 21 bases between the two ends. Here the CDR3 DNA reads TGTGCCAGCAGTCCTAGAAATAGGGGTGATGGTAATGAAAAACTGTTTTTT. Translated: CASSPRNRGDGNEKLFF.

The V call is TRBV24-1, the J call TRBJ1-5; maybe TRBD1 (6 bases). CDR3 length: 17 amino acids. CDR1 is KGHDR, CDR2 SFDVKD, per germline. Trimming took off 9 bases at V and 7 bases at J, with 27 bases between the two ends. CDR3 sequence reads: CATPPGGGQPRPQPQHF. The CDR3 nucleotides read TGTGCCACCCCTCCCGGCGGGGGACAACCGAGGCCCCAGCCCCAGCATTTT.

The chain has TRBV7-9 and TRBJ2-2, with D possibly matching TRBD1 (6 bases). V dropped 2 bases and J dropped 2 bases, with 15 bases sitting between them. Germline V gives CDR1 SEHNR, CDR2 FQNEAQ (reference sequence). The CDR3 totals 17 residues. The CDR3 nucleotides read TGTGCCAGCAGCTTAAGTTGGGGACACCGAAACACCGGGGAGCTGTTTTTT. Protein sequence: CASSLSWGHRNTGELFF.

The chain joins TRBV5-1 to TRBJ1-4; D not certain. This CDR3 region has 17 residues. Trimming stripped 0 bases from V and 0 bases from J, with 12 bases between. Germline V CDR1 and CDR2: SGHRS, YFSETQ. The DNA of the CDR3 is TGCGCCAGCAGCTTGGCCCACGGCGGTGCAACTAATGAAAAACTGTTTTTT. Translating it yields CASSLAHGGATNEKLFF.

This chain connects TRBV24-1 to TRBJ2-5, with TRBD1 identical over 7 bases. Germline trimming cut 1 base from V and 2 bases from J; bases unmatched to any gene: 3. CDR3 length: 15 residues. Looked up from germline, CDR1 is KGHDR and CDR2 is SFDVKD. In nucleotides, the CDR3 is TGTGCCACCAGTGATTTCGGACAGGTTCAAGAGACCCAGTACTTC. Residues: CATSDFGQVQETQYF.

The chain has TRBV6-6 and TRBJ2-5, with 9 bases that match TRBD1. The CDR3 runs to 16 residues. J lost 4 bases, V lost 6 bases, and 12 bases had no gene match. The germline CDR1 and CDR2 sequences are MNHNY and SVGAGI (reference sequence). This CDR3 is CASSPGTGTQVETQYF. The CDR3 bases are TGTGCCAGCAGCCCCGGGACAGGGACCCAAGTAGAGACCCAGTACTTC.

The CDR3 here is CASSLVIAGGSSYNEQFF. The CDR3, as DNA: TGCGCCAGCAGCTTGGTAATTGCGGGAGGGAGCTCCTACAATGAGCAGTTCTTC. The rearrangement uses TRBV5-1 and TRBJ2-1; 9 nucleotides match TRBD2. J lost 0 bases, V lost 0 bases, and 7 bases had no gene match. The CDR3 sequence is 18 residues long. Germline values: CDR1 SGHRS, CDR2 YFSETQ.

The chain couples TRBV28 to TRBJ1-2; 7 positions agree with TRBD1. Losses at the gene ends were 1 base for V and 2 bases for J; bases not matched to a gene: 4. Germline CDR1 is MDHEN and CDR2 is SYDVKM. The CDR3 length is 15 residues. CDR3 nucleotide sequence: TGTGCCAGCAGTTTATTAGGGACAGAAAACTATGGCTACACCTTC. Translated: CASSLLGTENYGYTF.

A few counts support this clone. This chain connects TRBV4-2 to TRBJ2-2, with 7 bases that match TRBD1. CDR1 and CDR2 (germline): LGHNA, YNFKEQ. Trimming at V came to 0 bases and at J to 6 bases, leaving 4 bases not matched to a gene. The CDR3 contains 15 residues. The DNA of the CDR3 is TGTGCCAGCAGCCAAGATAGGCAGGGGGCCGGGGAGCTGTTTTTT. Residues: CASSQDRQGAGELFF.

The chain links TRBV5-1 to TRBJ2-7, with TRBD1 matching 9 bases. The trim removed 2 bases at V and 0 bases at J, leaving 6 bases unmatched. CDR3 size: 16 residues. Germline values: CDR1 SGHRS, CDR2 YFSETQ. The CDR3 protein is CASSLTGTGLSYEQYF. As DNA, the CDR3 is TGCGCCAGCAGCTTAACCGGGACAGGGCTCTCCTACGAGCAGTACTTC.

The chain joins TRBV5-4 to TRBJ2-7; D unresolved. The CDR3 contains 14 residues. Trimming took off 0 bases at V and 7 bases at J, with 14 bases between the two ends. In germline, CDR1 is SGHNT, CDR2 YYREEE (reference sequence). Written as DNA, the CDR3 is TGTGCCAGCAGCTTGGCCGTGGCGACTGGGGAGCAGTACTTC. Translating it yields CASSLAVATGEQYF.

The CDR3 sequence is CASSAILAGVFNEQFF. The CDR3, as DNA: TGTGCCAGCAGCGCAATACTAGCGGGAGTTTTTAATGAGCAGTTCTTC. The chain uses TRBV13 and TRBJ2-1; 11 nucleotides line up with TRBD2. The V segment lost 5 bases and the J segment 7 bases; nucleotides outside the gene matches: 10. This CDR3 is 16 amino acids long. Germline CDR1 is PRHDT and CDR2 is FYEKMQ (reference sequence).

V is TRBV24-1 and J is TRBJ2-1; 10 bases are shared with TRBD2. Germline V CDR1 and CDR2: KGHDR, SFDVKD. V was clipped by 4 bases and J by 8 bases; unmatched bases: 13. CDR3 size: 17 residues. CDR3 sequence (DNA): TGTGCCACCAGTGACTCGAGCGGGGGGGCGGTATTCTATGAGCAGTTCTTC. Protein product: CATSDSSGGAVFYEQFF.

The chain combines TRBV7-8 with TRBJ2-1, with 7 nucleotides matching TRBD2. The V and J ends lost 1 base and 6 bases, in that order; junction bases with no gene match: 9. CDR3 length equals 16 residues. The V gene's germline CDR1 is SGHVS and CDR2 FQNEAQ. CDR3 bases: TGTGCCAGCAGCTTAGATTTGGCGGGAGCTGGCAATGAGCAGTTCTTC. Residues: CASSLDLAGAGNEQFF.

The chain employs TRBV6-5 and TRBJ2-7, with D perhaps TRBD1 (5 bases). The germline V and J ends were trimmed by 6 bases and 2 bases, with 11 bases remaining between them. From germline, CDR1 is MNHEY and CDR2 SVGAGI. This CDR3 spans 13 amino acids. The CDR3 loop is CASRTTGTYEQYF. The CDR3 DNA follows: TGTGCCAGCAGAACTACAGGAACCTACGAGCAGTACTTC.

The rearrangement joins TRBV18 to TRBJ2-3; D gene uncertain. This CDR3 has 14 residues. V was pared by 1 base and J by 0 bases, with 5 bases between. CDR1 is KGHSH and CDR2 is LQKENI in the germline V gene. CDR3 in amino acids: CASSPLGSTDTQYF. The CDR3 coding sequence is TGTGCCAGCTCACCACTCGGTAGCACAGATACGCAGTATTTT.

On this clone: It is likely a read error, because the conserved phenylalanine at the end of the CDR3 is missing. The V call is TRBV19, the J call TRBJ1-6; TRBD1 might be the D (6 bases). Germline lookup yields CDR1 LNHDA and CDR2 SQIVND (reference sequence). The CDR3 runs 13 residues. The germline V and J ends were trimmed by 5 bases and 7 bases, with 9 bases remaining between them. CDR3 DNA sequence: TGTGCCAGTAGTTGGGGGCCGAATTCACCCCTCCACCTT. Its protein product is CASSWGPNSPLHL.

The chain couples TRBV30 to TRBJ2-1, with D maybe TRBD2 (5 bases). The CDR3 consists of 12 residues. From germline, CDR1 is GTSNPN and CDR2 SVGIG (reference sequence). The V end was cut by 5 bases, the J end by 6 bases, with 11 bases between. The CDR3 DNA is TGTGCCTGGGGAAGACTACCCAATGAGCAGTTCTTC. It yields the protein CAWGRLPNEQFF.

The chain is built from TRBV4-2 and TRBJ2-1; 13 bases are shared with TRBD2. Germline V gives CDR1 LGHNA, CDR2 YNFKEQ. CDR3 length equals 16 residues. V lost 3 bases to trimming and J lost 4 bases; unmatched junction nucleotides: 3. CDR3 nucleotide sequence: TGTGCCAGCAGCCACGGACTAGCGGGAGTTTACAATGAGCAGTTCTTC. It specifies CASSHGLAGVYNEQFF.

This chain joins TRBV15 and TRBJ2-3; TRBD2 is a possible D gene (6 bases). The V gene's germline CDR1 is LNHNV and CDR2 YYDKDF (reference sequence). The CDR3 sequence is 14 residues long. V was shortened by 0 bases and J by 10 bases, with 14 bases between the two germline ends. CDR3 loop: CATSRDRRTTAQYF. Written as DNA, the CDR3 is TGTGCCACCAGCAGAGATCGGCGGACTACTGCGCAGTATTTT.

The CDR3 loop is CASSDLAGRQPQHF. CDR3 coding DNA: TGTGCCAGCAGCGACTTGGCAGGGCGTCAGCCCCAGCATTTT. This chain uses TRBV28 with TRBJ1-5; D is possibly TRBD1 (5 bases). V dropped 6 bases and J dropped 6 bases, with 15 bases sitting between them. Germline assignment: CDR1 MDHEN and CDR2 SYDVKM. The CDR3 runs to 14 residues.

The chain links TRBV7-8 to TRBJ1-6; D is unresolved. Trimming stripped 4 bases from V and 11 bases from J, with 12 bases between. Germline loops: CDR1 SGHVS, CDR2 FQNEAQ. This CDR3 spans 13 amino acids. CDR3 sequence (DNA): TGTGCCAGCAGCTCAGTAGAGGCTACACCCCTCCACTTT. It encodes CASSSVEATPLHF.